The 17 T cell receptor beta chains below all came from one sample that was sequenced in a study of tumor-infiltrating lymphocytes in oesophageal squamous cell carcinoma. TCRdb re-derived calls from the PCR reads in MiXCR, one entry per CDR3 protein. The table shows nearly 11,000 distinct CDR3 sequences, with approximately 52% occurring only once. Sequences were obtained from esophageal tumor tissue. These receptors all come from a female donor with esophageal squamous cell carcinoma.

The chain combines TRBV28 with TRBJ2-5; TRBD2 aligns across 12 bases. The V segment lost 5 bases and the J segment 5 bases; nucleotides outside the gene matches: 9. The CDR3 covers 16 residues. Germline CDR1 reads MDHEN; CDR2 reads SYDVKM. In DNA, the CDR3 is TGTGCCAGCAGTCTACGGACTAGCGGGACTGGTGAGACCCAGTACTTC. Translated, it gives CASSLRTSGTGETQYF.

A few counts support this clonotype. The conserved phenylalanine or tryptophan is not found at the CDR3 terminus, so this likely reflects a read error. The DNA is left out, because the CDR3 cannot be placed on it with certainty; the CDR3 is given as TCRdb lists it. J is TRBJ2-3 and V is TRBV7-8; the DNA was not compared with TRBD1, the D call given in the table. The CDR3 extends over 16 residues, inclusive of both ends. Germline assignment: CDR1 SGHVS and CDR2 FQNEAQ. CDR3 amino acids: CASSPGTGRETQYFGP.

The CDR3 reads CAVGDGSGANVLTF. The CDR3 nucleotides are TGTGCCGTAGGAGACGGTTCTGGGGCCAACGTCCTGACTTTC. The chain combines TRBV15 with TRBJ2-6; D unclear. Per the germline V gene, CDR1 is LNHNV and CDR2 is YYDKDF (reference sequence). Trimming stripped 11 bases from V and 1 base from J, with 12 bases between. This CDR3 contains 14 residues.

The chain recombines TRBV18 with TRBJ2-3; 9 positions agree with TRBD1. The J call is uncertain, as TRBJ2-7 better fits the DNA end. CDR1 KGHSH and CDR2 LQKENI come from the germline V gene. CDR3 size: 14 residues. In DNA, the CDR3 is TGTGCCAGCTCTCGGGACAGGGCGTCTCTCGAGCAGTACTTC. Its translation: CASSRDRASLEQYF.

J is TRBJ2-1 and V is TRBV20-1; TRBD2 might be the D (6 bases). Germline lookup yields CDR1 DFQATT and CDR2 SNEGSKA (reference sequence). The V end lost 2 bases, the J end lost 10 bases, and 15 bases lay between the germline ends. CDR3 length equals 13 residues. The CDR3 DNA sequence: TGCAGTGCTAGACTAGCAGGGACTGGGGAGCAGTTCTTC. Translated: CSARLAGTGEQFF.

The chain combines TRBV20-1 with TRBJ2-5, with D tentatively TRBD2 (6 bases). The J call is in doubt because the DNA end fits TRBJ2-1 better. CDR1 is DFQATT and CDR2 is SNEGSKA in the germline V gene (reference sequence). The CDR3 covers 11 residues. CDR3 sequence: CSARDGRGQFF. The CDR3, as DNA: TGCAGTGCTAGAGATGGGCGGGGGCAGTTCTTC.

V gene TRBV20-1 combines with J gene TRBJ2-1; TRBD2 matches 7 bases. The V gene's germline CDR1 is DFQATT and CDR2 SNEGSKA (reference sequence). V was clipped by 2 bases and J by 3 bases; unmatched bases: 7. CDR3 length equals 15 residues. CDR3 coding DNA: TGCAGTGCTAGAACGCGTCTAGCGGTCTACAATGAGCAGTTCTTC. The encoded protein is CSARTRLAVYNEQFF.

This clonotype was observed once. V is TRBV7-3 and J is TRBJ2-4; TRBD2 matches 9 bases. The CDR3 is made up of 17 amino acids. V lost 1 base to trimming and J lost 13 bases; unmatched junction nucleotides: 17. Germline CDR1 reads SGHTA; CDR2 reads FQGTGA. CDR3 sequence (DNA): TGTGCCAGCAGCTTAAGTCCTAGCGGGGCAACCTACAATGAGCAGTACTTC. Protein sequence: CASSLSPSGATYNEQYF.

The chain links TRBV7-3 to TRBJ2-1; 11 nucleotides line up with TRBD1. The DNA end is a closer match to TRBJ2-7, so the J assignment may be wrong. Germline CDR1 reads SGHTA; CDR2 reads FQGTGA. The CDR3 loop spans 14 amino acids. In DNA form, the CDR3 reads TGTGCCAGCAGCCGGGACAGGGGGAGCTACGAGCAGTACTTC. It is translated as CASSRDRGSYEQYF.

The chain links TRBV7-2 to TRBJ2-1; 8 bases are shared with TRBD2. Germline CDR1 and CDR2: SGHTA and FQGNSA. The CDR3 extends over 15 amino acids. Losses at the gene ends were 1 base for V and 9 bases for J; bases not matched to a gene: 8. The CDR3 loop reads CASSLGGSGGVEQFF. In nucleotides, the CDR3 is TGTGCCAGCAGCTTAGGGGGTTCGGGGGGGGTTGAGCAGTTCTTC.

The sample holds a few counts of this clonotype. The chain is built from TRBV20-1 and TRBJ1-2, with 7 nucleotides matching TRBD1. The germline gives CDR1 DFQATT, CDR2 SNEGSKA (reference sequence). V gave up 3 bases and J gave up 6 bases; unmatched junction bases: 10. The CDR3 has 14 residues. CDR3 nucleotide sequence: TGCAGTGCTAGTCAGGGGGGTCTCAAGGATGGCTACACCTTC. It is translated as CSASQGGLKDGYTF.

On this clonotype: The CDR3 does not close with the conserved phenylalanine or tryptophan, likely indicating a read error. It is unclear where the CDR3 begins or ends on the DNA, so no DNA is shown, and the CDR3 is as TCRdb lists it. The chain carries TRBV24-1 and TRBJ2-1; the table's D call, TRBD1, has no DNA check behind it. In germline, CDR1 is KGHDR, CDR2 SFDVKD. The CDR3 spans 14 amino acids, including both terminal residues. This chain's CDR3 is CATSDPGETQYFGA.

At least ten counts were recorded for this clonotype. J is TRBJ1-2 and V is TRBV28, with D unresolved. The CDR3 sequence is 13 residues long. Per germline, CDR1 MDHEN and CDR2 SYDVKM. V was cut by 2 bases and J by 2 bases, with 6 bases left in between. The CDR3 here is CASSLDLNYGYTF. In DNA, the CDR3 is TGTGCCAGCAGTTTAGATCTAAACTATGGCTACACCTTC.

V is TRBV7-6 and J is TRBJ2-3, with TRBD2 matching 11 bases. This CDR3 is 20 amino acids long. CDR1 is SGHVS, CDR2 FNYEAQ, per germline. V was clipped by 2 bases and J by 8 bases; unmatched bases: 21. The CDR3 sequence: CASSLYILAGVSPGSVTQYF. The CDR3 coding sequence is TGTGCCAGCAGCTTATACATACTAGCGGGAGTCTCCCCCGGTAGTGTTACGCAGTATTTT.

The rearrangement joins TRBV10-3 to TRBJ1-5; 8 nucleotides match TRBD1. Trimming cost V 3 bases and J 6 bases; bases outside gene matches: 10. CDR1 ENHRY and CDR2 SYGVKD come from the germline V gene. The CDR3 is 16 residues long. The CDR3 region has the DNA TGTGCCATCAGTGATCGTGGACAGGGCCGAGGTCAGCCCCAGCATTTT. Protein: CAISDRGQGRGQPQHF.

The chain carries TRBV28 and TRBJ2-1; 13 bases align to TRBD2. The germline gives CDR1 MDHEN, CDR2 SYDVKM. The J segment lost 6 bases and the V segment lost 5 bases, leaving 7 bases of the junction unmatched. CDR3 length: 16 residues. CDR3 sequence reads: CASSSLGLAGVNEQFF. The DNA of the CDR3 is TGTGCCAGCAGTAGCCTAGGACTAGCGGGAGTCAATGAGCAGTTCTTC.

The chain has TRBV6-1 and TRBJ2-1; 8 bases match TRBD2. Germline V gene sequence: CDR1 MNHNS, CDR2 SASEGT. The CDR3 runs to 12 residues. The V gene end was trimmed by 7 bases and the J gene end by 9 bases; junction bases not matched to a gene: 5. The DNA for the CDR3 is TGTGCCAGCACCATAACTAGCGGTGAGCAGTTCTTC. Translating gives CASTITSGEQFF.